This T cell receptor beta chain was identified during a study of blood T cell repertoires in COVID-19. CDR1 and CDR2 from the germline V gene are LGHNA and YSLEER. This CDR3 is 11 amino acids long. The germline V and J ends were trimmed by 8 bases and 4 bases, with 5 bases remaining between them. Only in-frame clones appear in the TCRdb table, and some are missing; sequencing was by immunoSEQ multiplex PCR. The sample has about 99,000 clones; about four fifths are singletons. V usage is TRBV4-3 and J usage is TRBJ2-2; tentative D call: TRBD1 (5 bases). This clonotype was obtained from a human donor in a cohort sampled during active COVID-19. Sequenced material: peripheral blood. CDR3 protein: CASQGTGELFF. CDR3 nucleotide sequence: TGCGCCAGCCAGGGCACCGGGGAGCTGTTTTTT.